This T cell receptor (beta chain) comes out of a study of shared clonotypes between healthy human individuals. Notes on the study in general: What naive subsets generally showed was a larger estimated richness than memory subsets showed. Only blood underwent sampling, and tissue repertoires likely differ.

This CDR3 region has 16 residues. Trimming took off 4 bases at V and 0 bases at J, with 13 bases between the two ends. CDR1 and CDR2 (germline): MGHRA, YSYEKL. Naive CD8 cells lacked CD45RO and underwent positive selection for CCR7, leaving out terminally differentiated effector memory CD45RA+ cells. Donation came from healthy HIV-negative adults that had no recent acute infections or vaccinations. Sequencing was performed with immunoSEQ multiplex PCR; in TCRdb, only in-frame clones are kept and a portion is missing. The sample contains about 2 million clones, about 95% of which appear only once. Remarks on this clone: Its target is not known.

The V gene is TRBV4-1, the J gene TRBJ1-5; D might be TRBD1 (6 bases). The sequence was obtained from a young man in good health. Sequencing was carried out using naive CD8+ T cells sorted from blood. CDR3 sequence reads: CASSLKDSLSNQPQHF. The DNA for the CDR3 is TGCGCCAGCAGCCTTAAGGACAGTCTTAGCAATCAGCCCCAGCATTTT.